Below, one TCR beta chain is given with its context. These data are taken from a study of blood T cell repertoires in COVID-19. Some clones are missing from TCRdb's copy, which holds only in-frame ones; the method was immunoSEQ multiplex PCR. This table holds about 260,000 clones, about 88% found once. The J segment lost 4 bases and the V segment lost 2 bases, leaving 10 bases of the junction unmatched. The CDR3 is 16 residues long. Germline CDR1 reads LGHDT; CDR2 reads YNNKEL (reference sequence). The origin of this receptor is a man under 40 with active or convalescent COVID-19. The sample consisted of peripheral blood. V is TRBV3-1 (or the pseudogene TRBV3-2) and J is TRBJ2-5; 7 bases fit TRBD2. For the CDR3, the DNA is TGTGCCAGCAGCCAACCTCTCGGGGGGACCAGAGAGACCCAGTACTTC. This sequence encodes CASSQPLGGTRETQYF.